This TCR beta chain is from a study of blood T cell repertoires in COVID-19. Trimming took 3 bases from V and 4 from J; bases not matched to a gene: 13. The CDR3 sequence is 17 residues long. Per the germline V gene, CDR1 is LNHDA and CDR2 is SQIVND (reference sequence). Method: immunoSEQ multiplex PCR; TCRdb's copy keeps in-frame clones and lacks some. The table shows 100,000 or so clones, with 87% occurring only once. This clone appeared once. This sequence was found in a woman in her forties or fifties with COVID-19, enrolled during active disease. This sequence joins TRBV19 and TRBJ1-2, with 8 bases identical to TRBD1. Sequenced material: peripheral blood. The chain's CDR3 is CASSISYGTGYAYGYTF. DNA for the CDR3: TGTGCCAGTAGTATTTCGTATGGGACAGGTTACGCCTATGGCTACACCTTC. Complete variable domain (other parts from reference TRBV19 and TRBJ1-2): DGGITQSPKYLFRKEGQNVTLSCEQNLNHDAMYWYRQDPGQGLRLIYYSQIVNDFQKGDIAEGYSVSREKKESFPLTVTSAQKNPTAFYLCASSISYGTGYAYGYTFGSGTRLTVV.